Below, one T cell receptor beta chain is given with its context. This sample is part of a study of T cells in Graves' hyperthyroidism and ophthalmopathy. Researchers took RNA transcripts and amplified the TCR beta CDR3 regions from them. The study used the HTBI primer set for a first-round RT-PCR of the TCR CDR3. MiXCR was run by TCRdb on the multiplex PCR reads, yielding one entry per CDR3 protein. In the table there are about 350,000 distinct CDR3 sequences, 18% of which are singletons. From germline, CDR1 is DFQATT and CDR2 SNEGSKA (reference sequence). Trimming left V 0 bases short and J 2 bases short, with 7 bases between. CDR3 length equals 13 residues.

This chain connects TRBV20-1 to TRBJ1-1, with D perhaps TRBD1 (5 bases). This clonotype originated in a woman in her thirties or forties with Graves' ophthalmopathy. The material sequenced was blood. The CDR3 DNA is TGCAGTGCTAGAGAGACAGCTAACACTGAAGCTTTCTTT. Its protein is CSARETANTEAFF.